These 10 T cell receptor beta chains were all obtained from the same sample, sequenced in a study of shared clonotypes between healthy human individuals. Clones were read by immunoSEQ multiplex PCR, and TCRdb kept only the in-frame ones, dropping some. The sample includes around 720,000 clones, less than 80% of them seen just once. Sequencing was done on a sample of memory CD4+ T cells sorted from blood. The subset denotes: CD45RA-negative fraction. The receptors here all came from a woman aged 30 to 39 in good health.

The chain uses TRBV28 and TRBJ1-1; possible D gene TRBD1, 5 bases. Trimming removed 5 bases at V and 8 bases at J, with 12 bases between. Germline CDR1 is MDHEN and CDR2 is SYDVKM. CDR3 length equals 12 residues. CDR3 sequence (DNA): TGTGCCAGCAGTCTCCGACAGCTAGAAGCTTTCTTT. Protein: CASSLRQLEAFF.

This clone was picked up a small number of times. The chain employs TRBV27 and TRBJ2-7; tentative D call: TRBD1 (6 bases). Germline values: CDR1 MNHEY, CDR2 SMNVEV (reference sequence). This CDR3 is built from 18 residues. V was clipped by 3 bases and J by 0 bases, with 21 bases between them. CDR3 sequence (DNA): TGTGCCAGCAGTTTTACGTCGCGCAGGACAGCCGACTCCTACGAGCAGTACTTC. Its protein product is CASSFTSRRTADSYEQYF.

The chain joins TRBV18 to TRBJ2-7, with TRBD1 as a possible D gene (6 bases). Trimming pared 8 bases from V and 1 base from J, leaving 15 bases between. The CDR3 is 14 residues long. The germline gives CDR1 KGHSH, CDR2 LQKENI. CDR3 amino acids: CASAHDRKSYEQYF. For the CDR3, the DNA is TGTGCCAGCGCGCACGACAGGAAGTCCTACGAGCAGTACTTC.

The gene calls are TRBV28 and TRBJ1-4, with D unresolved. Germline-derived CDR1 and CDR2 are MDHEN and SYDVKM. The CDR3 is made up of 13 amino acids. Trimming shortened V by 5 bases and J by 7 bases, and 11 bases separated the two germline ends. CDR3 residues: CASSPGIIEKLFF. CDR3 nucleotides: TGTGCCAGCAGTCCCGGGATCATTGAAAAACTGTTTTTT.

This chain uses TRBV28 with TRBJ2-1; 10 bases match TRBD2. V shed 6 bases, J shed 6 bases, and the junction held 11 bases outside the gene matches. The CDR3 length is 16 residues. The V gene's germline CDR1 is MDHEN and CDR2 SYDVKM. The CDR3 sequence is CASSHLGASGSNEQFF. CDR3 DNA: TGTGCCAGCAGCCATTTGGGGGCTAGCGGGAGCAATGAGCAGTTCTTC.

The chain links TRBV7-9 to TRBJ2-7; 7 bases are shared with TRBD2. This CDR3 spans 15 amino acids. V gave up 5 bases and J gave up 3 bases; unmatched junction bases: 10. Germline CDR1 is SEHNR and CDR2 is FQNEAQ (reference sequence). CDR3 in amino acids: CASSDWGTNRYEQYF. The CDR3 nucleotides read TGTGCCAGCAGCGACTGGGGGACTAACCGCTACGAGCAGTACTTC.

This rearrangement joins TRBV7-7 to TRBJ2-3; TRBD1 or TRBD2 may be the D gene (5 bases each). The CDR3 sequence is 13 residues long. CDR1 is SSHAT, CDR2 FNYEAQ, per germline (reference sequence). The ends were cut back, 6 bases at V and 5 bases at J, with 12 bases in the middle. This CDR3 reads CASRGVTRDTQYF. In DNA form, the CDR3 reads TGTGCCAGCAGGGGGGTGACACGAGATACGCAGTATTTT.

The J gene is TRBJ2-3, the V gene TRBV5-6; TRBD2 matches 9 bases. The CDR3 has 12 residues. CDR1 and CDR2 (germline): SGHDT, YYEEEE. V was clipped by 5 bases and J by 6 bases; unmatched bases: 1. The CDR3 coding sequence is TGTGCCAGCAGGGGACTAGCTGATACGCAGTATTTT. Translating gives CASRGLADTQYF.

This chain joins TRBV6-1 and TRBJ1-1; D ambiguous. CDR1 and CDR2 (germline): MNHNS, SASEGT. The CDR3 spans 14 residues. The V end lost 0 bases, the J end lost 3 bases, and 8 bases lay between the germline ends. CDR3 loop: CASSEAGSDTEAFF. The CDR3 nucleotides read TGTGCCAGCAGTGAAGCAGGGAGCGACACTGAAGCTTTCTTT.

The chain links TRBV29-1 to TRBJ2-3; 14 nucleotides match TRBD2. The V and J ends lost 8 bases and 4 bases, in that order; junction bases with no gene match: 8. CDR3 size: 15 residues. The germline CDR1 and CDR2 sequences are SQVTM and ANQGSEA. The CDR3 spells CSQLGTSGRPDTQYF. CDR3 bases: TGCAGCCAACTTGGGACTAGCGGGAGACCAGATACGCAGTATTTT.